These T cell receptor beta chains were read from a single sample in a study of blood T cells in healthy people across ages. TCRdb processed the 5' RACE reads anew with MiXCR; each CDR3 protein has one entry. The sample has 790,000 or so distinct CDR3 sequences; approximately 60% are singletons. Input material: blood. The origin of the receptors is a man aged 40-55 years in good health. Each CDR3 is given with its conserved first and last residue. Each record gives: D gene, V gene, clone size, J gene, CDR3 protein, CDR3 DNA. D genes are given only for firm matches. Expanded clones are given a class, and other clones once, few, many or no size at all.

D gene: -
V gene: TRBV20-1
clone size: few
J gene: TRBJ1-5
CDR3 protein: CSARFWGAQARNQPQHF
CDR3 DNA: TGCAGTGCTAGGTTTTGGGGGGCGCAGGCTCGCAATCAGCCCCAGCATTTT

D gene: -
V gene: TRBV7-2
clone size: -
J gene: TRBJ1-4
CDR3 protein: CASSLALKTGPRSEKLFF
CDR3 DNA: TGTGCCAGCAGCTTAGCGCTCAAGACGGGGCCCCGTTCGGAAAAACTGTTTTTT

D gene: -
V gene: TRBV6-1
clone size: -
J gene: TRBJ2-7
CDR3 protein: CASSTGLTYEQYF
CDR3 DNA: TGTGCCAGCAGTACCGGTCTGACCTACGAGCAGTACTTC

D gene: -
V gene: TRBV6-6
clone size: -
J gene: TRBJ2-7
CDR3 protein: CASSTDPASVYEQYF
CDR3 DNA: TGTGCCAGCAGCACGGACCCCGCATCCGTCTACGAGCAGTACTTC

D gene: -
V gene: TRBV2
clone size: few
J gene: TRBJ2-5
CDR3 protein: CASSVGLRETQYF
CDR3 DNA: TGTGCCAGCAGTGTTGGGTTACGGGAGACCCAGTACTTC

D gene: TRBD1
V gene: TRBV12-3/TRBV12-4
clone size: -
J gene: TRBJ1-1
CDR3 protein: CASSLDRALTEAFF
CDR3 DNA: TGTGCCAGCAGCCTGGACAGGGCGCTGACTGAAGCTTTCTTT

D gene: TRBD1
V gene: TRBV12-3/TRBV12-4
clone size: few
J gene: TRBJ2-7
CDR3 protein: CASSAGQGLYEQYF
CDR3 DNA: TGTGCCAGCAGTGCGGGACAGGGGCTCTACGAGCAGTACTTC

D gene: TRBD2
V gene: TRBV7-2
clone size: -
J gene: TRBJ2-5
CDR3 protein: CASSHPLSGGQETQYF
CDR3 DNA: TGTGCCAGCAGCCATCCCCTTAGCGGGGGCCAAGAGACCCAGTACTTC

D gene: -
V gene: TRBV15
clone size: -
J gene: TRBJ2-4
CDR3 protein: CATSRDLRPENIQYF
CDR3 DNA: TGTGCCACCAGCAGAGATCTCCGCCCTGAAAACATTCAGTACTTC

D gene: -
V gene: TRBV11-2
clone size: -
J gene: TRBJ2-3
CDR3 protein: CASSPGSRPSDTQYF
CDR3 DNA: TGTGCCAGCAGCCCCGGGTCGCGCCCGTCAGATACGCAGTATTTT

D gene: -
V gene: TRBV11-3
clone size: -
J gene: TRBJ2-2
CDR3 protein: CASSLSWHSGELFF
CDR3 DNA: TGTGCCAGCAGCTTAAGTTGGCACTCGGGGGAGCTGTTTTTT

D gene: -
V gene: TRBV28
clone size: -
J gene: TRBJ2-7
CDR3 protein: CASSLWRGTGSYEQYF
CDR3 DNA: TGTGCCAGCAGTTTATGGCGGGGGACAGGATCCTACGAGCAGTACTTC

D gene: -
V gene: TRBV10-3
clone size: few
J gene: TRBJ2-3
CDR3 protein: CAISEQDTQYF
CDR3 DNA: TGTGCCATCAGTGAGCAGGATACGCAGTATTTT

D gene: -
V gene: TRBV9
clone size: -
J gene: TRBJ2-5
CDR3 protein: CASSVDMKTQYF
CDR3 DNA: TGTGCCAGCAGCGTAGACATGAAGACCCAGTACTTC

D gene: TRBD1
V gene: TRBV28
clone size: -
J gene: TRBJ1-2
CDR3 protein: CASSETGGYYGYTF
CDR3 DNA: TGTGCCAGCAGTGAAACAGGGGGCTACTATGGCTACACCTTC

D gene: -
V gene: TRBV9
clone size: once
J gene: TRBJ2-1
CDR3 protein: CASSVGGGSSYNEQFF
CDR3 DNA: TGTGCCAGCAGCGTAGGTGGTGGGAGCTCCTACAATGAGCAGTTCTTC